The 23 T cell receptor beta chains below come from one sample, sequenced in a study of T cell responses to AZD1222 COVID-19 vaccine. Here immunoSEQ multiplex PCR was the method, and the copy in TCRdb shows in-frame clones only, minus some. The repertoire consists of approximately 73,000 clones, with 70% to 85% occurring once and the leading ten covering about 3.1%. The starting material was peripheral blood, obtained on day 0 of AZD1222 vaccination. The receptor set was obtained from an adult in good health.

CDR3 region: CASSLVMTGPDDSYNEQFF. The CDR3 DNA is TGTGCCAGCAGCTTAGTAATGACAGGGCCGGACGATTCCTACAATGAGCAGTTCTTC. The V call is TRBV13, the J call TRBJ2-1, with 7 bases lining up with TRBD1. Germline CDR1 PRHDT, CDR2 FYEKMQ (reference sequence). This CDR3 is built from 19 residues. V shed 1 base and J 1 base; nucleotides not matched to a gene: 13.

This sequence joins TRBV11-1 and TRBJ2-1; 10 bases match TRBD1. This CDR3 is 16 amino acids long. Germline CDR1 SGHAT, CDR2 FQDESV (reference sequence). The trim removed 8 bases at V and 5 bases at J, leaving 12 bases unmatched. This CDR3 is CASGTGDKKSNNEQFF. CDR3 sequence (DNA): TGTGCCAGCGGGACAGGGGACAAAAAATCAAACAATGAGCAGTTCTTC.

The CDR3 nucleotides are TGCGCCAGCAGCTACCTGACAGGGTCCCAAGAGACCCAGTACTTC. Translated: CASSYLTGSQETQYF. V gene TRBV5-1 combines with J gene TRBJ2-5; 7 bases map to TRBD1. With V trimmed by 3 bases and J by 1 base, 6 bases remained unmatched. Germline V gene data show CDR1 as SGHRS and CDR2 as YFSETQ. This CDR3 is built from 15 residues.

CDR3 sequence: CASSPTDTNTEAFF. CDR3 bases: TGTGCCAGCAGCCCGACAGATACGAACACTGAAGCTTTCTTT. This chain connects TRBV5-6 to TRBJ1-1; the D gene is possibly TRBD1 (5 bases). Trimming took off 4 bases at V and 1 base at J, with 11 bases between the two ends. This CDR3 region has 14 residues. In germline, CDR1 is SGHDT, CDR2 YYEEEE.

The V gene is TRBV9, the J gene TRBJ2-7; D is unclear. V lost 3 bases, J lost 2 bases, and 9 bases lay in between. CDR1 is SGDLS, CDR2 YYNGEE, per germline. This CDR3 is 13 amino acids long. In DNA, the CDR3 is TGTGCCAGCAGCGAAGCCAACGCCTACGAGCAGTACTTC. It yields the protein CASSEANAYEQYF.

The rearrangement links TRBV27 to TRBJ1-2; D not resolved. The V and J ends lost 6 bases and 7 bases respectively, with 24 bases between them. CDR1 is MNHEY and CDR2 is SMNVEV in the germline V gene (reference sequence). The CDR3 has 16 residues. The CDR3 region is CASREIPGRPRGGYTF. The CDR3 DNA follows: TGTGCCAGCAGGGAAATCCCCGGGAGGCCTCGGGGTGGCTACACCTTC.

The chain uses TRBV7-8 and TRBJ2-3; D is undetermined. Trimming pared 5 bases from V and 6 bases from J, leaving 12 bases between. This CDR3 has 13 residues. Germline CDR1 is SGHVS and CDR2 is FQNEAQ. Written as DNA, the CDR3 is TGTGCCAGCAGCCCCTCCCGCGCGGATACGCAGTATTTT. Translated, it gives CASSPSRADTQYF.

The CDR3: CATSREGRENQPQHF. CDR3 DNA: TGTGCCACCAGCAGAGAGGGCCGGGAGAATCAGCCCCAGCATTTT. The rearrangement joins TRBV15 to TRBJ1-5; no reliable D call. The CDR3 contains 15 residues. V was cut by 0 bases and J by 4 bases, with 10 bases left in between. Per the germline V gene, CDR1 is LNHNV and CDR2 is YYDKDF (reference sequence).

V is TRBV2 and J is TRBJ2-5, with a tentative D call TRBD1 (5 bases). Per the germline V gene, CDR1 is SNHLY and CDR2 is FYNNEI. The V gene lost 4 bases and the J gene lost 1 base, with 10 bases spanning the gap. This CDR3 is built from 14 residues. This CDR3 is CASSGPQGQETQYF. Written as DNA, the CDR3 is TGTGCCAGCAGTGGTCCGCAGGGCCAAGAGACCCAGTACTTC.

The CDR3 sequence is CASSVEAGSLTDTQYF. DNA for the CDR3: TGTGCCAGCAGCGTAGAAGCAGGCAGCCTCACAGATACGCAGTATTTT. The chain couples TRBV9 to TRBJ2-3; no clear D. Germline V lookup: CDR1 SGDLS, CDR2 YYNGEE. The CDR3 extends over 16 amino acids. The V and J ends lost 0 bases and 2 bases respectively, with 13 bases between them.

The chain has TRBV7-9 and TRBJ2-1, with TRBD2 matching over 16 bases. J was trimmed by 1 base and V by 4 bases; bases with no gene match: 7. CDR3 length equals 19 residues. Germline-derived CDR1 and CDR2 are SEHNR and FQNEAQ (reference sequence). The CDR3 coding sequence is TGTGCCAGCAGCTCACCGGGACTAGCGGGGGGGCAGTCCTACAATGAGCAGTTCTTC. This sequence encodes CASSSPGLAGGQSYNEQFF.

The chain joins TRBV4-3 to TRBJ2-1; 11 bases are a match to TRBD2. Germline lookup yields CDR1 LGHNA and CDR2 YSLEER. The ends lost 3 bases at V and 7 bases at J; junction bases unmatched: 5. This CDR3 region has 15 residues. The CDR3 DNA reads TGCGCCAGCAGCCAGGAGGGACTAGCGGAGAATGAGCAGTTCTTC. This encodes CASSQEGLAENEQFF.

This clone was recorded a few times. In DNA form, the CDR3 reads TGCGCCAGCAGCTTAAGGCGCACAGATACGCAGTATTTT. This gives the protein CASSLRRTDTQYF. The chain combines TRBV5-1 with TRBJ2-3; D gene ambiguous. CDR3 size: 13 residues. Germline values: CDR1 SGHRS, CDR2 YFSETQ. The ends were cut back, 2 bases at V and 1 base at J, with 5 bases in the middle.

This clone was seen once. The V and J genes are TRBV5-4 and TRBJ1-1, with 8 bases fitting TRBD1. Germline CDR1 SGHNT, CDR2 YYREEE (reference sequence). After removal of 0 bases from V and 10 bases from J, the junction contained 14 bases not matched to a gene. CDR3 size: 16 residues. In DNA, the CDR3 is TGTGCCAGCAGCTTGGCGAGAAAGACAGGGGAGGGTAGAGCTTTCTTT. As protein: CASSLARKTGEGRAFF.

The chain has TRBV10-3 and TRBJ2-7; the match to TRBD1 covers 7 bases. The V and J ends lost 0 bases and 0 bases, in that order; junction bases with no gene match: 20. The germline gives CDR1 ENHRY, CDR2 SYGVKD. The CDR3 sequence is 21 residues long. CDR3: CAISESGDRTEPENHSYEQYF. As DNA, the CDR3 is TGTGCCATCAGTGAGTCGGGGGACAGAACGGAACCTGAAAACCACTCCTACGAGCAGTACTTC.

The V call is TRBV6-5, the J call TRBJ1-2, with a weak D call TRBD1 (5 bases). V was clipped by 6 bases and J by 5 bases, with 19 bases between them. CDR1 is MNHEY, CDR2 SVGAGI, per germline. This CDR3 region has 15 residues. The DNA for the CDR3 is TGTGCCAGCAGACTCTACCGGGACCATACTTATGGCTACACCTTC. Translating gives CASRLYRDHTYGYTF.

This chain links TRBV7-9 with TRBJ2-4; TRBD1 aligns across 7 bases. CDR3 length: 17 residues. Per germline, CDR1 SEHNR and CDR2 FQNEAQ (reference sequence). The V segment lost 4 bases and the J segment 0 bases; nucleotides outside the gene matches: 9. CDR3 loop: CASSYRGTELAKNIQYF. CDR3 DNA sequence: TGTGCCAGCAGCTACCGAGGGACAGAATTAGCCAAAAACATTCAGTACTTC. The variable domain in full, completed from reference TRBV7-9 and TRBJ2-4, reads DTGVSQNPRHKITKRGQNVTFRCDPISEHNRLYWYRQTLGQGPEFLTYFQNEAQLEKSRLLSDRFSAERPKGSFSTLEIQRTEQGDSAMYLCASSYRGTELAKNIQYFGAGTRLSVL.

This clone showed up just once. This chain's CDR3 is CASSPGRAEAFF. In DNA, the CDR3 is TGTGCCAGCTCACCGGGAAGGGCTGAAGCTTTCTTT. The chain combines TRBV18 with TRBJ1-1; no definite D call. CDR3 length equals 12 residues. Germline assignment: CDR1 KGHSH and CDR2 LQKENI. V was clipped by 3 bases and J by 6 bases, with 8 bases between them. Based on the CDR3 plus reference TRBV18 and TRBJ1-1, the full variable domain is NAGVMQNPRHLVRRRGQEARLRCSPMKGHSHVYWYRQLPEEGLKFMVYLQKENIIDESGMPKERFSAEFPKEGPSILRIQQVVRGDSAAYFCASSPGRAEAFFGQGTRLTVV.

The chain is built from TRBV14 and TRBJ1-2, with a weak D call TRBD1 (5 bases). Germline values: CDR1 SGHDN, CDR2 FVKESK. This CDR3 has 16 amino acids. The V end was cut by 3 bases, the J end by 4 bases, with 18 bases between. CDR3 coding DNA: TGTGCCAGCAGCCACCCCGCGGGGACTCTCTCCTATGGCTACACCTTC. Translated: CASSHPAGTLSYGYTF.

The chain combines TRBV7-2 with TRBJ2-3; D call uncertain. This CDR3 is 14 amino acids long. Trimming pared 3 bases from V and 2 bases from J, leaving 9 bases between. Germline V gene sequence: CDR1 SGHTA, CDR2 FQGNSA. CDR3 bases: TGTGCCAGCAGCTTGGACCAGAACACAGATACGCAGTATTTT. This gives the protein CASSLDQNTDTQYF.

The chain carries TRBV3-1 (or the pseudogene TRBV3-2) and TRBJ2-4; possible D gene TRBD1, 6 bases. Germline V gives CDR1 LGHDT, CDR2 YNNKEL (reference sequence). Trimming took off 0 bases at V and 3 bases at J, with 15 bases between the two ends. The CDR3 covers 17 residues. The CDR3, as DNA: TGTGCCAGCAGCCAAGAGACAACAGGGTACGGCAAAAACATTCAGTACTTC. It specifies CASSQETTGYGKNIQYF.

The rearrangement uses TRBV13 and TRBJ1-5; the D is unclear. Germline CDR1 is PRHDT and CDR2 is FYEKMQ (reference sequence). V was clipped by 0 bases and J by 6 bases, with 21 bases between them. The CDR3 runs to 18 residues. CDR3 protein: CASSLGPPVIHPGQPQHF. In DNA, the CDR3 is TGTGCCAGCAGCTTAGGTCCCCCGGTAATCCATCCGGGTCAGCCCCAGCATTTT.

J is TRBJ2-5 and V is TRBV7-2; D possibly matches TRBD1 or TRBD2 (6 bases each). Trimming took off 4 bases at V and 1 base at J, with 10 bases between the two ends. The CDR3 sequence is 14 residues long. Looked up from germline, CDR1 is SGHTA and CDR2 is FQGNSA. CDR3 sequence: CASSSTGAQETQYF. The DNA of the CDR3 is TGTGCCAGCAGCTCGACGGGGGCCCAAGAGACCCAGTACTTC.